The clone carrying this T cell receptor beta chain was seen a handful of times. These data originate in a study of Graves' ophthalmopathy and Graves' hyperthyroidism. Researchers took RNA transcripts and amplified TCR beta CDR3 regions from them. First-round RT-PCR used HTBI primers; second-round multiplex PCR followed. MiXCR was run by TCRdb on the multiplex PCR reads, yielding one entry per CDR3 protein. This sample has under 800,000 distinct CDR3 sequences, with 22% found just once. What supplied the PBMCs was about 9.8 ml of fresh peripheral blood. V shed 6 bases and J 0 bases; nucleotides not matched to a gene: 1. In germline, CDR1 is SGDLS, CDR2 YYNGEE. This CDR3 comprises 14 residues.

This TCR came from a woman younger than 35 with stable Graves' hyperthyroidism. Some clones in this sample may be carry-over from other donors' samples. This rearrangement joins TRBV9 to TRBJ2-2, with TRBD1 matching 8 bases. The material sequenced was peripheral blood. In DNA form, the CDR3 reads TGTGCCAGCACAGGGGGCCCGAACACCGGGGAGCTGTTTTTT. Translation: CASTGGPNTGELFF. The full variable domain, with the rest looked up from reference TRBV9 and TRBJ2-2, is DSGVTQTPKHLITATGQRVTLRCSPRSGDLSVYWYQQSLDQGLQFLIQYYNGEERAKGNILERFSAQQFPDLHSELNLSSLELGDSALYFCASTGGPNTGELFFGEGSRLTVL.